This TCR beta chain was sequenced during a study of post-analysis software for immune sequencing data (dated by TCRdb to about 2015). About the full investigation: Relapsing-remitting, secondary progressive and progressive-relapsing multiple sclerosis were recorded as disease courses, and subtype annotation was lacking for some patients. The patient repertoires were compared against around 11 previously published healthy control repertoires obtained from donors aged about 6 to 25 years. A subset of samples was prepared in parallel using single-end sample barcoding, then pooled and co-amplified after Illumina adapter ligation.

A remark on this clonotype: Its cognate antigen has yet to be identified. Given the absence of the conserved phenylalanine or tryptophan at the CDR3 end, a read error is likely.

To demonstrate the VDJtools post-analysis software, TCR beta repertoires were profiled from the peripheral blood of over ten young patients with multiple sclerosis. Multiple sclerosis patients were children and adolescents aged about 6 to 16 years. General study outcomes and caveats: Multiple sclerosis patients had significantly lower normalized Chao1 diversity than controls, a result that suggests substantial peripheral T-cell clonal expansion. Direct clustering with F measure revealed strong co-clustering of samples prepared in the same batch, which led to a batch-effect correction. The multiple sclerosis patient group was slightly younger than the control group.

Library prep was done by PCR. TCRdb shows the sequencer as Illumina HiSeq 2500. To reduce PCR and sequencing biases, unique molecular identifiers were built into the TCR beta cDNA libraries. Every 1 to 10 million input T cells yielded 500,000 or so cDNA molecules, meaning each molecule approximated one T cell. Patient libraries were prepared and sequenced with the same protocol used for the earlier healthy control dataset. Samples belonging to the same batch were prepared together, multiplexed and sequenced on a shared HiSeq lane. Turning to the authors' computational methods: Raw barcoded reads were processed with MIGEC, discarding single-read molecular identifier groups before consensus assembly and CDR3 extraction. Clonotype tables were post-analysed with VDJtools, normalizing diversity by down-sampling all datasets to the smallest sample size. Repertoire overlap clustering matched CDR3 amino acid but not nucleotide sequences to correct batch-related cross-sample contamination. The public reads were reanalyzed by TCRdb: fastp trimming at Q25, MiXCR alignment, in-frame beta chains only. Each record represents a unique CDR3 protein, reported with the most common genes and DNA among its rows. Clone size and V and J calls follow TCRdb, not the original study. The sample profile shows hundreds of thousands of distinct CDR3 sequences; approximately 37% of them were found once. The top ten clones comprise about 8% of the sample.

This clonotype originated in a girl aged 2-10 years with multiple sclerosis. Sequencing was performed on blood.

The DNA sequence is given as TGTGCCAGCGGGAGGCCTAGCGGACCCTACGAGCAGTACTTA. The encoded protein is CASGRPSGPYEQYL. The rearrangement combines TRBV6-6 with TRBJ2-7; TRBD2 fits 7 bases in the junction. The germline V gene (reference sequence) gives CDR1 as MNHNY and CDR2 as SVGAGI. Trimming accounts for 8 bases at V and 2 bases at J, while the number of junction bases matched to no gene is 9. Termini included, the CDR3 measures 14 amino acids. The sequence is cut down to CDR3 DNA, 42 bases in frame from base 1.